This T cell receptor beta chain is from a study of blood T cell repertoires in COVID-19. Looking at the study overall: Italy, Spain and the United States were the sources of the convalescent and acute COVID-19 samples. In each case, the material was cDNA or gDNA derived from T cells, B-cell-depleted T cells, or PBMCs.

In the authors' workflow: By means of reference gene primer amplification, nucleated cell counts were estimated. Sequencing used immunoSEQ multiplex PCR; TCRdb keeps in-frame clones, though not all of them. From that table come the V and J calls and clone size; the DNA was used to work out D and trimming. The profile shows roughly 150,000 clones, over 70% of them singletons. The CDR3 is 13 residues long. The germline CDR1 and CDR2 sequences are SGHTA and FQGTGA. Trimming pared 5 bases from V and 12 bases from J, leaving 18 bases between. Sequencing was performed on peripheral blood. The gene calls are TRBV7-3 and TRBJ2-3; D gene unclear. The TCR comes from a man in his 60s with acute or convalescent COVID-19. CDR3 bases: TGTGCCAGCAGCCTAAACTTTGGCGGCGGCCAGTATTTT. Its translation is CASSLNFGGGQYF.